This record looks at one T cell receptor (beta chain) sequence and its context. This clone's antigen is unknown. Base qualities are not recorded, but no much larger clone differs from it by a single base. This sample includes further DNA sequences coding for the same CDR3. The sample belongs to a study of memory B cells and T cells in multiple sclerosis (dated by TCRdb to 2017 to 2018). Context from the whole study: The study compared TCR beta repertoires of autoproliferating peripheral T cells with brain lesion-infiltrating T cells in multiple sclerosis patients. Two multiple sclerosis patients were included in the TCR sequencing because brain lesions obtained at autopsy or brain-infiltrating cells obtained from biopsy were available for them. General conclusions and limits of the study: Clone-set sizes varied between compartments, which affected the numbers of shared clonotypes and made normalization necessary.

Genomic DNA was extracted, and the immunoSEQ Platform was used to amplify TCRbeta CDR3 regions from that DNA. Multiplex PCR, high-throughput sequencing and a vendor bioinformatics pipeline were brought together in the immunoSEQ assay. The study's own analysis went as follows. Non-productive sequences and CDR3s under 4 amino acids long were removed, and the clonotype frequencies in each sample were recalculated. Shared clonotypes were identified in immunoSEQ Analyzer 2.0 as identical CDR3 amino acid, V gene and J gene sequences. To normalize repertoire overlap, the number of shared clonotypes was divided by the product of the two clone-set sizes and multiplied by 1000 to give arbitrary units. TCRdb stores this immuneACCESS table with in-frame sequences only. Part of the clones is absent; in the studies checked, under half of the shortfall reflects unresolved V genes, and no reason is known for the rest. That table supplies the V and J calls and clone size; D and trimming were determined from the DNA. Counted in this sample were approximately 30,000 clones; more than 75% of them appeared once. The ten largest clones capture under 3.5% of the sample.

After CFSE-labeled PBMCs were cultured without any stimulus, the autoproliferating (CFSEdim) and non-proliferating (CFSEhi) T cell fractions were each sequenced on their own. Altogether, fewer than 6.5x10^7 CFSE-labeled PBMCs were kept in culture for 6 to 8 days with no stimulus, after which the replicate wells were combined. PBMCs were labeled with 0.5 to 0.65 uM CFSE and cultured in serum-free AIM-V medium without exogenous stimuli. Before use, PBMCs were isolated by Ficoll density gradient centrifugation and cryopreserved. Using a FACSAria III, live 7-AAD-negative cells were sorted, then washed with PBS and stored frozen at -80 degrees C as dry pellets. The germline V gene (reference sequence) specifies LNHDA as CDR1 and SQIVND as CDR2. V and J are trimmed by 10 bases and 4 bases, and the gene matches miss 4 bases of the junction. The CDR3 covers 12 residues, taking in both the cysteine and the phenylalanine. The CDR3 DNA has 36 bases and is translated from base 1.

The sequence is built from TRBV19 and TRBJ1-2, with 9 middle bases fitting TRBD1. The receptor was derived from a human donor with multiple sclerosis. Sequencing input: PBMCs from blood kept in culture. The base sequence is TGTGCCATTGGACAGGGGACCTATGGCTACACCTTC. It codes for CAIGQGTYGYTF.